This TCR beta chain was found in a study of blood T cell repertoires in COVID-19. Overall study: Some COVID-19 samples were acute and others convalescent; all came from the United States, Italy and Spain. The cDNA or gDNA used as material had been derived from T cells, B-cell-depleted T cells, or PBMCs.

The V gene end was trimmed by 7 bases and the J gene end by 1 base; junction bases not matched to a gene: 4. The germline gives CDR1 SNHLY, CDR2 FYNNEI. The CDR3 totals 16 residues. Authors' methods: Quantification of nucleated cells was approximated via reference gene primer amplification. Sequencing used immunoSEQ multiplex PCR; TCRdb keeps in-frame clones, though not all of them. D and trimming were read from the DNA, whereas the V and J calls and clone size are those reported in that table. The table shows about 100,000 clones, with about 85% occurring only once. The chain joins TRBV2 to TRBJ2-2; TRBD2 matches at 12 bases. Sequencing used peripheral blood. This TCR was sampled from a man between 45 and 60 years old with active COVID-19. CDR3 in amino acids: CASKELAGGNTGELFF. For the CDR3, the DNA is TGTGCCAGCAAGGAACTAGCGGGGGGGAACACCGGGGAGCTGTTTTTT. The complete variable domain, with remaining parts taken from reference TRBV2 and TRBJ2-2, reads EPEVTQTPSHQVTQMGQEVILRCVPISNHLYFYWYRQILGQKVEFLVSFYNNEISEKSEIFDDQFSVERPDGSNFTLKIRSTKLEDSAMYFCASKELAGGNTGELFFGEGSRLTVL.